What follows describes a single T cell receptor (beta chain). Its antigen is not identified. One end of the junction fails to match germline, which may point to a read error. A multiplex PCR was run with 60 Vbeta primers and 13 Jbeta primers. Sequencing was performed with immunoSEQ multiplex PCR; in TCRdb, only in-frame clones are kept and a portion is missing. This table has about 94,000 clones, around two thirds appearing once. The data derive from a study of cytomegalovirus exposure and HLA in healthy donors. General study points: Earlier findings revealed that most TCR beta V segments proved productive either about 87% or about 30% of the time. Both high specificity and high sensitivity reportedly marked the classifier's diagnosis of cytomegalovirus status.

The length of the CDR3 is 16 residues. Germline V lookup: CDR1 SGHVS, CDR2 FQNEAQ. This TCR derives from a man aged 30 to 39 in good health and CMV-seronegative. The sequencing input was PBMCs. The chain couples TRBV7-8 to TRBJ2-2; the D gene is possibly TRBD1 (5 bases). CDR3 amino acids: CASSLFRGPNTWELFF. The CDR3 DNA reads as TGTGCCAGCAGCTTATTTAGGGGCCCTAACACCTGGGAGCTGTTTTTT.